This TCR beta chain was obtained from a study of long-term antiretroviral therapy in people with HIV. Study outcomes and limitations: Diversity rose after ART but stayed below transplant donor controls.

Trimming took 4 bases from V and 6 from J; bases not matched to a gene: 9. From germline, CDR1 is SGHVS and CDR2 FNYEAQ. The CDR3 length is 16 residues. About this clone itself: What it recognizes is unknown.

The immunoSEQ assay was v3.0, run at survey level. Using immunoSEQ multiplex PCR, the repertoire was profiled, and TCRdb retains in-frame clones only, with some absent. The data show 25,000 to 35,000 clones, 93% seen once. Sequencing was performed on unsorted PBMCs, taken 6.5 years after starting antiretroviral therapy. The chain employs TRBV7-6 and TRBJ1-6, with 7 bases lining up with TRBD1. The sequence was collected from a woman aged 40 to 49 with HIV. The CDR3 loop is CASSSQAGGTNSPLHF. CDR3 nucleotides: TGTGCCAGCAGCTCGCAAGCAGGGGGAACTAATTCACCCCTCCACTTT. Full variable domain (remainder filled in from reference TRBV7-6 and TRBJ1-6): GAGVSQSPRYKVTKRGQDVALRCDPISGHVSLYWYRQALGQGPEFLTYFNYEAQQDKSGLPNDRFSAERPEGSISTLTIQRTEQRDSAMYRCASSSQAGGTNSPLHFGNGTRLTVT.